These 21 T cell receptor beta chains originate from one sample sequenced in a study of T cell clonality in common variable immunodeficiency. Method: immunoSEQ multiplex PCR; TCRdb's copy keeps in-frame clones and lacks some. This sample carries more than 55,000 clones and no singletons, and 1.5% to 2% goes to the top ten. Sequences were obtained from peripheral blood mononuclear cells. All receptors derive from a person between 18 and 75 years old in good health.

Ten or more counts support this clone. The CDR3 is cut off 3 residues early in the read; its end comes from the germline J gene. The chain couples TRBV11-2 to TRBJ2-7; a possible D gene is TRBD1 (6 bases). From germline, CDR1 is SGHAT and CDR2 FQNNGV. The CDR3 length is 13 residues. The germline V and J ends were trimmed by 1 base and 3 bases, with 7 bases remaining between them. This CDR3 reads CASSLVQGYEQYF. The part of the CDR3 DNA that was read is TGTGCCAGCAGCTTAGTACAGGGCTACGAG. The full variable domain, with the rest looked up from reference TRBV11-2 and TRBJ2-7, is EAGVAQSPRYKIIEKRQSVAFWCNPISGHATLYWYQQILGQGPKLLIQFQNNGVVDDSQLPKDRFSAERLKGVDSTLKIQPAKLEDSAVYLCASSLVQGYEQYFGPGTRLTVT.

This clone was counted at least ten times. Partial CDR3 DNA: TGTGCCAGCAGCTTAGCCTCAAGCATTTTAGAGACC. This encodes CASSLASSILET. The entire CDR3 protein reads CASSLASSILETQYF. V gene TRBV7-2 combines with J gene TRBJ2-5; no firm D call. The missing CDR3 end, 3 residues past where the read stops, is filled in from the germline J gene. Trimming shortened V by 0 bases and J by 4 bases, and 12 bases separated the two germline ends. The CDR3 has 15 residues. CDR1 and CDR2 (germline): SGHTA, FQGNSA.

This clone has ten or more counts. CDR3 protein: CASTQGQEPSTDTQYF. CDR3 DNA, as far as it was read: TGCGCCAGCACCCAGGGGCAGGAGCCTAGCACAGATACG. J is TRBJ2-3 and V is TRBV5-1; D perhaps matches TRBD1 (6 bases). The CDR3 end falls 3 residues outside the read, so it is completed with the germline J gene. The CDR3 extends over 16 amino acids. CDR1 SGHRS and CDR2 YFSETQ come from the germline V gene. Trimming left V 6 bases short and J 0 bases short, with 17 bases between.

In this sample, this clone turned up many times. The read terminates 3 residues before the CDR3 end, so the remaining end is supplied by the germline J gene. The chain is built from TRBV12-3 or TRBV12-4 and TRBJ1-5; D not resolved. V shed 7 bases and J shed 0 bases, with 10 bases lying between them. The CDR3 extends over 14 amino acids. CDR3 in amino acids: CASNLDGSNQPQHF. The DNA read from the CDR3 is TGTGCCAGCAACCTAGACGGTAGCAATCAGCCC.

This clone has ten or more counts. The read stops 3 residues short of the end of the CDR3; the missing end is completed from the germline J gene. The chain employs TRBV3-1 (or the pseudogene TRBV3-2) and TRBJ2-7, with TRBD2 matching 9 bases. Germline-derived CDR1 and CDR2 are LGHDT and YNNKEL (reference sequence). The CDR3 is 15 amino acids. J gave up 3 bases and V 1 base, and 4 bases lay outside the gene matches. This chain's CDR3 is CASSQGLADLYEQYF. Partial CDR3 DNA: TGTGCCAGCAGCCAAGGACTAGCGGACCTCTACGAG.

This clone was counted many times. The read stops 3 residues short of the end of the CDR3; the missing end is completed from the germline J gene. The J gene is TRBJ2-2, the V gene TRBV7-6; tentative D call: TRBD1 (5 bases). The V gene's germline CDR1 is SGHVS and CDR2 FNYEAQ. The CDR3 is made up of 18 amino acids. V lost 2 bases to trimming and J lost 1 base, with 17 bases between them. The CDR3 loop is CASSLFDRPTLNTGELFF. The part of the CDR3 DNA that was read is TGTGCCAGCAGCTTATTCGACAGACCAACCTTGAACACCGGGGAG.

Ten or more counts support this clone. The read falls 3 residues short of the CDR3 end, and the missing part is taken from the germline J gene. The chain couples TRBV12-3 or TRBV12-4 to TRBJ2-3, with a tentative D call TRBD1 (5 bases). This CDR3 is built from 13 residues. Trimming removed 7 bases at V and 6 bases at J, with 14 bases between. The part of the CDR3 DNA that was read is TGTGCCAGCACCTCTTCAGGGCACGATACG. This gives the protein CASTSSGHDT. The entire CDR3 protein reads CASTSSGHDTQYF.

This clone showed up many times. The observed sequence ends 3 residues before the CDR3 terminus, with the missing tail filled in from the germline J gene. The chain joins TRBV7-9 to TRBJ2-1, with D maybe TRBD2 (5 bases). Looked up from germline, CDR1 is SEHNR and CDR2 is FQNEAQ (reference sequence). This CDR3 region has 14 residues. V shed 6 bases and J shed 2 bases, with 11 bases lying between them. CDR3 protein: CASSPGNPYNEQFF. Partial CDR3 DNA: TGTGCCAGCAGTCCGGGGAACCCCTACAATGAG.

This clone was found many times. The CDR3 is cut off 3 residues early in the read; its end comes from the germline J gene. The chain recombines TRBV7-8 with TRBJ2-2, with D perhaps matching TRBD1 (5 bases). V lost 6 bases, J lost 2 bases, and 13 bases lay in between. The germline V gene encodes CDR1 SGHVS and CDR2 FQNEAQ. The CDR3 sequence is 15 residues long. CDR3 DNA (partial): TGTGCCAGCAGTACCCGACAGAGAAACACCGGGGAG. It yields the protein CASSTRQRNTGE. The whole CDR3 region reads CASSTRQRNTGELFF.

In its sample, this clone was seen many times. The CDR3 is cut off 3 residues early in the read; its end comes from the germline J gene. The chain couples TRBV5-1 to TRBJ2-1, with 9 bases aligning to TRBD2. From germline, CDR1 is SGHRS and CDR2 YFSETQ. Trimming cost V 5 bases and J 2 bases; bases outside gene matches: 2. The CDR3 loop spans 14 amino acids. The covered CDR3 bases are TGCGCCAGCAGGGCTAGCGGGACCTACAATGAG. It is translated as CASRASGTYNE. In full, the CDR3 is CASRASGTYNEQFF.

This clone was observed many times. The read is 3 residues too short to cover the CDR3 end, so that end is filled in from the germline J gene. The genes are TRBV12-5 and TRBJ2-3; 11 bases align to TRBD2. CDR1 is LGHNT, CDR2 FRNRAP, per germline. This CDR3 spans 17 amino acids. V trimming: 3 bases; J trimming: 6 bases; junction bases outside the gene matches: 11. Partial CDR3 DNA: TGTGCTAGTGGTTTAGCCAGAGTAGCGGGAGGGGTGGATACG. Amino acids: CASGLARVAGGVDT. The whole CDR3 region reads CASGLARVAGGVDTQYF.

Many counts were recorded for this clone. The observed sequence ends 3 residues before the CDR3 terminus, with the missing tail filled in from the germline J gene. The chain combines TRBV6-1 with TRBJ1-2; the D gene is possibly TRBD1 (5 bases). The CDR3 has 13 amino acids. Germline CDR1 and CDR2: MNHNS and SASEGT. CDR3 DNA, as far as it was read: TGTGCCAGCAGTGTTGGCAGGGATGCCGGC. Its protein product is CASSVGRDAG. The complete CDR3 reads CASSVGRDAGYTF.

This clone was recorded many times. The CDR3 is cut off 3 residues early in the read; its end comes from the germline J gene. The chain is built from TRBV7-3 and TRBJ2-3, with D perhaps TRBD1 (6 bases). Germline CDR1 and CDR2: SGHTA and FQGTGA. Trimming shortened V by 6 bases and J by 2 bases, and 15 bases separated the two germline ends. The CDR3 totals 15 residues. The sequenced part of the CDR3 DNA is TGTGCCAGCAGTATCGGGCCAGGGGACACAGATACG. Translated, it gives CASSIGPGDTDT. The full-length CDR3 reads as CASSIGPGDTDTQYF.

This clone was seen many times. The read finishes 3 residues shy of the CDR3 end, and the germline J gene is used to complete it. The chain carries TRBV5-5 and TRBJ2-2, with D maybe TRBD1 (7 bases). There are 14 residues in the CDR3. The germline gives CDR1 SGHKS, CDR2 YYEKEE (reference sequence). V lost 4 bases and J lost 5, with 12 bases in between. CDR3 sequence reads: CASSLRGTTGELFF. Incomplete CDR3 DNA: TGTGCCAGCAGCCTCAGGGGGACTACCGGGGAG.

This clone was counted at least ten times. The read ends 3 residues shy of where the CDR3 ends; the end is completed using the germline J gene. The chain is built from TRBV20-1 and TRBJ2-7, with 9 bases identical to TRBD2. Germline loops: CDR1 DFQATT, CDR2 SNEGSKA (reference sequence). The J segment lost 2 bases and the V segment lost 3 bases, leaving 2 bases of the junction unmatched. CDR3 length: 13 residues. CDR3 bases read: TGCAGTGCTAGTGGCGGGAGGGCCTACGAG. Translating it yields CSASGGRAYE. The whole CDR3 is CSASGGRAYEQYF.

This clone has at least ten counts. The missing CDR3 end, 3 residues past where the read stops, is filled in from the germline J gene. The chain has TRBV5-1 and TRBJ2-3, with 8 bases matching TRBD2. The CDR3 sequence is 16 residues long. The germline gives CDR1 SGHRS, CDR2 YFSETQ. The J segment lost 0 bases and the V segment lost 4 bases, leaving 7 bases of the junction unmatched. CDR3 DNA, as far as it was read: TGCGCCAGCAGCCAGGGACTAGTGTCTAGCACAGATACG. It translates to CASSQGLVSSTDT. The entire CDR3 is CASSQGLVSSTDTQYF.

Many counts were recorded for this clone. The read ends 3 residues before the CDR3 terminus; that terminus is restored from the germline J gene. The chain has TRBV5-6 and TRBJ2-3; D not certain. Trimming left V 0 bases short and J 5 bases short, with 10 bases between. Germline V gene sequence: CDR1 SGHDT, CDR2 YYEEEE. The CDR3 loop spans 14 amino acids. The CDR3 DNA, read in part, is TGTGCCAGCAGCTTGGGAGGCGGCTTAGATACG. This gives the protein CASSLGGGLDT. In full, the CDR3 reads CASSLGGGLDTQYF.

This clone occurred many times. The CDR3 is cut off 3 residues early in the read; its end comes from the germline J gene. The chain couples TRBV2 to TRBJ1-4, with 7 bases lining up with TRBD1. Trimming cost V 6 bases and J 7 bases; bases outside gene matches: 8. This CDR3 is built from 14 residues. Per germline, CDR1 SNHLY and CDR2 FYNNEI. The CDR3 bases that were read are TGTGCCAGCAGACGGACAGGTGCTCTTGAAAAA. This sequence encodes CASRRTGALEK. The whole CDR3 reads CASRRTGALEKLFF. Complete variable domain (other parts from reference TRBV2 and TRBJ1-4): EPEVTQTPSHQVTQMGQEVILRCVPISNHLYFYWYRQILGQKVEFLVSFYNNEISEKSEIFDDQFSVERPDGSNFTLKIRSTKLEDSAMYFCASRRTGALEKLFFGSGTQLSVL.

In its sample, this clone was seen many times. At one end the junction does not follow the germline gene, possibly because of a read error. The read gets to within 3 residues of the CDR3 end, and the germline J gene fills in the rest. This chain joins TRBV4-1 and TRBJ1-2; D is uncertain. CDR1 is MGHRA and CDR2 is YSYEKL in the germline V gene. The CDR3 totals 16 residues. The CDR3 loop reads CASSQETQTYSYVYTF. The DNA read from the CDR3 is TGCGCCAGCAGCCAAGAGACGCAGACTTATTCCTATGTC.

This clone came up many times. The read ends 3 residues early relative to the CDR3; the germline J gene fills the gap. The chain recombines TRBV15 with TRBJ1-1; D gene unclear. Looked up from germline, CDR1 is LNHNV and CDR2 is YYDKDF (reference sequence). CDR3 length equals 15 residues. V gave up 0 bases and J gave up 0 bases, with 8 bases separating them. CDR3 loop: CATSREVGLNTEAFF. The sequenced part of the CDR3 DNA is TGTGCCACCAGCAGAGAGGTAGGGCTGAACACTGAA.

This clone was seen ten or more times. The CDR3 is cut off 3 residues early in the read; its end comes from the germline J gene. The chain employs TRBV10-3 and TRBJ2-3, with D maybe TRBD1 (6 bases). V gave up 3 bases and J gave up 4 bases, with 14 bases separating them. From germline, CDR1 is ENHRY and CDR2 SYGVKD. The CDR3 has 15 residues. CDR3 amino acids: CAISEGQGIPDTQYF. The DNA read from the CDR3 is TGTGCCATCAGTGAAGGGCAGGGGATCCCAGATACG.